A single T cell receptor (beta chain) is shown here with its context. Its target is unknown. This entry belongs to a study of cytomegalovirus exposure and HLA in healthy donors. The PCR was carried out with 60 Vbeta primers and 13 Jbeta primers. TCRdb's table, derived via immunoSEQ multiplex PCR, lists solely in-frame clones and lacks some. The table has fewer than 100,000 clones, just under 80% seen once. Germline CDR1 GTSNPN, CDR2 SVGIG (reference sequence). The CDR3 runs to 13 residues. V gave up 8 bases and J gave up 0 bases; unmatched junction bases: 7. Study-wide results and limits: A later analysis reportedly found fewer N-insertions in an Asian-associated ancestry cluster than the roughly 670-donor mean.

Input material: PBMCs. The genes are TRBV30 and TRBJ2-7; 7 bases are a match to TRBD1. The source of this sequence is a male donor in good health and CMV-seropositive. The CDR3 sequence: CAGSTGHSYEQYF. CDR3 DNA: TGTGCCGGATCGACAGGGCACTCCTACGAGCAGTACTTC.